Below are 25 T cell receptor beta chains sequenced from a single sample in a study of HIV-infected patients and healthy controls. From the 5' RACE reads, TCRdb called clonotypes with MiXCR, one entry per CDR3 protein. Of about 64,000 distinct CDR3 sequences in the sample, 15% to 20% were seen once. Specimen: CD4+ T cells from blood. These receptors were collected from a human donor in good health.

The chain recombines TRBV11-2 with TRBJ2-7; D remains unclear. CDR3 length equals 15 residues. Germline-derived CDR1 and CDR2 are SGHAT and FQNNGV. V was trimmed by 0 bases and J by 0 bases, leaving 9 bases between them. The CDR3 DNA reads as TGTGCCAGCAGCTTAGATGGGTACGGCTCCTACGAGCAGTACTTC. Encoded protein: CASSLDGYGSYEQYF.

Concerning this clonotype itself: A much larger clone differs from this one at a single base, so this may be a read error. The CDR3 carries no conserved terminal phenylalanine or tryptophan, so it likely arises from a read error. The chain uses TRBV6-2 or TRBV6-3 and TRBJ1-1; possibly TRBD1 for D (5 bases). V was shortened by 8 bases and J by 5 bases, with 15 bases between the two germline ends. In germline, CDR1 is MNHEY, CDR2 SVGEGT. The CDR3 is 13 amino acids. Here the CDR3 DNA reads TGTGCCAGCCGACTCGCAGGGAGGACTGAAGCTTTCTCT. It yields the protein CASRLAGRTEAFS.

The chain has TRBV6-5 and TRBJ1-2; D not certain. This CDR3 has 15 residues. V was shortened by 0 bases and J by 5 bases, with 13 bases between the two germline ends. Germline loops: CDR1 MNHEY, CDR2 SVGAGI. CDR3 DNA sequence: TGTGCCAGCAGTTACTCTCAGGCCCCAGGATATGGCTACACCTTC. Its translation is CASSYSQAPGYGYTF.

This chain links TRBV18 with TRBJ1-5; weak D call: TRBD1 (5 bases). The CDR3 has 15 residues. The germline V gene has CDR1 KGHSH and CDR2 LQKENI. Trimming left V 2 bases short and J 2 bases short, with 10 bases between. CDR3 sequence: CASSPGGNRNQPQHF. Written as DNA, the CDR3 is TGTGCCAGCTCACCAGGGGGGAATCGCAATCAGCCCCAGCATTTT.

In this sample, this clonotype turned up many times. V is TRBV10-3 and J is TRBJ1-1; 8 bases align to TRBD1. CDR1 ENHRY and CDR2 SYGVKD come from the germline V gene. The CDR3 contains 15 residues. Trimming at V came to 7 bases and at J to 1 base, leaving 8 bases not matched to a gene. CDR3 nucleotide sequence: TGTGCCATCAAGGGTACAGGGGGGTCGAACACTGAAGCTTTCTTT. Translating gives CAIKGTGGSNTEAFF.

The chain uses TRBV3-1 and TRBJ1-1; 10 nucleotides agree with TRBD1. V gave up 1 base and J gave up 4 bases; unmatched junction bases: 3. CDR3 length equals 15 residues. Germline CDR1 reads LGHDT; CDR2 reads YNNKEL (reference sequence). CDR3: CASSQGDRGRTEAFF. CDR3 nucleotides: TGTGCCAGCAGCCAAGGGGACAGGGGACGCACTGAAGCTTTCTTT.

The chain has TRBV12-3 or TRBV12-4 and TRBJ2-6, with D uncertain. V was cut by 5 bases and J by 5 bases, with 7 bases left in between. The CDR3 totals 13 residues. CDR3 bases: TGTGCCAGCAGTACCCCTAGGGCCAACGTCCTGACTTTC. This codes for CASSTPRANVLTF.

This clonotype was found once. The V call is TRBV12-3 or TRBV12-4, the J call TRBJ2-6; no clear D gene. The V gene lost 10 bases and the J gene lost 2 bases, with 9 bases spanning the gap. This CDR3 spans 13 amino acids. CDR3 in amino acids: CAIAAAGANVLTF. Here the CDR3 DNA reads TGTGCCATCGCCGCCGCTGGGGCCAACGTCCTGACTTTC.

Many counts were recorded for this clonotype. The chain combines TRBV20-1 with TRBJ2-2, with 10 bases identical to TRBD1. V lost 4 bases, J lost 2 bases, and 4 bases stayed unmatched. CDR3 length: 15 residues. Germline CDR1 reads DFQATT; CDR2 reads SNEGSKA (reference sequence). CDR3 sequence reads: CSATGTGVNTGELFF. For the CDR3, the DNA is TGCAGTGCTACTGGGACAGGGGTTAACACCGGGGAGCTGTTTTTT.

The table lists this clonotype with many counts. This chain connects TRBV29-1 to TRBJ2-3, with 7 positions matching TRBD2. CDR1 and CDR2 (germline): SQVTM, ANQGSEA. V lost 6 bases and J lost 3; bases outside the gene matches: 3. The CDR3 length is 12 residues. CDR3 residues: CSVGGDTDTQYF. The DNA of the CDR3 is TGCAGCGTGGGGGGGGATACAGATACGCAGTATTTT.

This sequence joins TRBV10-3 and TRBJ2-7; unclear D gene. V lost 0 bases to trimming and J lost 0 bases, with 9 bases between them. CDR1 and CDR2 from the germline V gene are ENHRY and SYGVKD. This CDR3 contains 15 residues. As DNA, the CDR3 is TGTGCCATCAGTGAGTCGTTTGGGGTCTCCTACGAGCAGTACTTC. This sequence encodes CAISESFGVSYEQYF.

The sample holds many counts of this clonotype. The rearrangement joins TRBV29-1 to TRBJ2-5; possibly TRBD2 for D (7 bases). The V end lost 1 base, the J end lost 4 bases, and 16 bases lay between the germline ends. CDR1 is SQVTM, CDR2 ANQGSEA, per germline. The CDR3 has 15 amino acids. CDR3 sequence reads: CSVEGGGGRGETQYF. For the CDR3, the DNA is TGCAGCGTTGAAGGAGGGGGGGGCCGAGGAGAGACCCAGTACTTC.

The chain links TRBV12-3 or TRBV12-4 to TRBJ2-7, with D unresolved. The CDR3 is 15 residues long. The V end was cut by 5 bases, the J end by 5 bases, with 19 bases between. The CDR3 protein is CASSPTRGVGHEQYF. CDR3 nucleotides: TGTGCCAGCAGTCCAACCCGAGGTGTAGGCCACGAGCAGTACTTC.

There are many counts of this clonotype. The CDR3 region has the DNA TGTGCCAGCAGCGGCAGGGTGCAAGGTGACGAGCAGTACTTC. It translates to CASSGRVQGDEQYF. This chain links TRBV7-9 with TRBJ2-7; D is perhaps TRBD1 (5 bases). CDR3 length: 14 amino acids. CDR1 is SEHNR and CDR2 is FQNEAQ in the germline V gene (reference sequence). V was cut by 5 bases and J by 5 bases, with 16 bases left in between.

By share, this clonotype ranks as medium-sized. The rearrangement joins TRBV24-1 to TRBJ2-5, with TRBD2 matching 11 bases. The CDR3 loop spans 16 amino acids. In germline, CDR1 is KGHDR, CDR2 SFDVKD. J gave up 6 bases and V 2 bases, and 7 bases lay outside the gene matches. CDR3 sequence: CATSDSTSGIVKTQYF. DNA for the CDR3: TGTGCCACCAGTGATTCGACTAGCGGGATAGTGAAGACCCAGTACTTC.

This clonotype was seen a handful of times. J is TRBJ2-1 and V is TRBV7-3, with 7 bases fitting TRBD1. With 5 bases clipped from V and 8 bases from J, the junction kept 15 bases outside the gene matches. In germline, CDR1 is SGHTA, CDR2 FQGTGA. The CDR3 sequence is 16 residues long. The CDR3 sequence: CASSTTSGGLNYEQFF. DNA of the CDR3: TGTGCCAGCAGCACCACTTCAGGGGGATTGAATTATGAGCAGTTCTTC.

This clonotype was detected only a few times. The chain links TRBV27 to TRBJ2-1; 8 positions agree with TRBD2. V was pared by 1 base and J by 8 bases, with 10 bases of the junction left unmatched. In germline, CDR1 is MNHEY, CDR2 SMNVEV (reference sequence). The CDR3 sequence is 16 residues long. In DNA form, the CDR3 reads TGTGCCAGCAGTTTATTCGAGCGGGAGCATGGGGATGAGCAGTTCTTC. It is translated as CASSLFEREHGDEQFF.

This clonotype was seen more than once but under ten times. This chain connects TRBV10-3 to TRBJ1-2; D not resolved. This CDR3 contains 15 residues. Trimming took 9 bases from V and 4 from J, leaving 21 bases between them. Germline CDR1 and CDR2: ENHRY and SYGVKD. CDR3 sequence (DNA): TGTGCCATAAGAAAAACGGAAGGGAAAGGCTATGGCTACACCTTC. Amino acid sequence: CAIRKTEGKGYGYTF.

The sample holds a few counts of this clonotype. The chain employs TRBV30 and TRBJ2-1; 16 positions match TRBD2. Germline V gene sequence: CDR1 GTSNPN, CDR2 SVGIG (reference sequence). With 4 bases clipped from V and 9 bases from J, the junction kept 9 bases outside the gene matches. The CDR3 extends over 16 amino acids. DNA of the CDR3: TGTGCCTGGATAACGGGACTAGCGGGAGGGCCAAGTGAGCAGTTCTTC. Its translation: CAWITGLAGGPSEQFF.

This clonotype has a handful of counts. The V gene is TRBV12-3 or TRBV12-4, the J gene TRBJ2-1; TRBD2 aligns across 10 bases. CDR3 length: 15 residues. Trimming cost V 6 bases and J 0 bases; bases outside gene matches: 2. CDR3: CASRKREGSYNEQFF. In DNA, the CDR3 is TGTGCCAGCAGAAAGCGGGAGGGCTCCTACAATGAGCAGTTCTTC.

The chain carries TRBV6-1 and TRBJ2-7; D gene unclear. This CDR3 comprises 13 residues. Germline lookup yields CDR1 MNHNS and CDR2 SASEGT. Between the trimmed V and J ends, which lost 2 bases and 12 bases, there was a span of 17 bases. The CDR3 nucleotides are TGTGCCAGCAGTGAAAATTGGGCGGCGTGGGTGTACTTC. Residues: CASSENWAAWVYF.

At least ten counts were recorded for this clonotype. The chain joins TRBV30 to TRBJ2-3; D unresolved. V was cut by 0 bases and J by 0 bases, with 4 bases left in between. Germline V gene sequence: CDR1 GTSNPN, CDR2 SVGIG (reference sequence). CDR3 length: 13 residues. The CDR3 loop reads CAWSVPSTDTQYF. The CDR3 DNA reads TGTGCCTGGAGTGTACCGAGCACAGATACGCAGTATTTT. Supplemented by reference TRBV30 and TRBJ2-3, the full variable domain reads SQTIHQWPATLVQPVGSPLSLECTVEGTSNPNLYWYRQAAGRGLQLLFYSVGIGQISSEVPQNLSASRPQDRQFILSSKKLLLSDSGFYLCAWSVPSTDTQYFGPGTRLTVL.

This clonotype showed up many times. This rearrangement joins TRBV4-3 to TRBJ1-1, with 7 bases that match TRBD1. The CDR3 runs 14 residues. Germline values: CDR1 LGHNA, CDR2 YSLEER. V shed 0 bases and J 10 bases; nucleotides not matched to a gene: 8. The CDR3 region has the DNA TGCGCCAGCAGCCAAGACAGAGGGGGCTCCGGAGCTTTCTTT. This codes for CASSQDRGGSGAFF.

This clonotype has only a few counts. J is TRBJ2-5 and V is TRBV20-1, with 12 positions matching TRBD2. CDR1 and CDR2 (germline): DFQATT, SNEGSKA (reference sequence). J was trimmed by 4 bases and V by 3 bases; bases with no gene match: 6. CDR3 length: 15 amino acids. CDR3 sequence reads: CSASSSGGAGETQYF. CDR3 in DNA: TGCAGTGCTAGCTCTAGCGGGGGGGCCGGAGAGACCCAGTACTTC.

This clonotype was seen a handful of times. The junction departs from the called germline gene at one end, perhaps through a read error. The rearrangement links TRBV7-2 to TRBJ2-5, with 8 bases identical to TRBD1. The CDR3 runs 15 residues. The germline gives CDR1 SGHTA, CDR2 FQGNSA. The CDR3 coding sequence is TGTGCTAGCAGCTTACTCAGGGGGCGAGGGGAGACCCAGTACTTC. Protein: CASSLLRGRGETQYF. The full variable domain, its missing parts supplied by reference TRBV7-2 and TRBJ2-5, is GAGVSQSPSNKVTEKGKDVELRCDPISGHTALYWYRQSLGQGLEFLIYFQGNSAPDKSGLPSDRFSAERTGGSVSTLTIQRTQQEDSAVYLCASSLLRGRGETQYFGPGTRLLVL.